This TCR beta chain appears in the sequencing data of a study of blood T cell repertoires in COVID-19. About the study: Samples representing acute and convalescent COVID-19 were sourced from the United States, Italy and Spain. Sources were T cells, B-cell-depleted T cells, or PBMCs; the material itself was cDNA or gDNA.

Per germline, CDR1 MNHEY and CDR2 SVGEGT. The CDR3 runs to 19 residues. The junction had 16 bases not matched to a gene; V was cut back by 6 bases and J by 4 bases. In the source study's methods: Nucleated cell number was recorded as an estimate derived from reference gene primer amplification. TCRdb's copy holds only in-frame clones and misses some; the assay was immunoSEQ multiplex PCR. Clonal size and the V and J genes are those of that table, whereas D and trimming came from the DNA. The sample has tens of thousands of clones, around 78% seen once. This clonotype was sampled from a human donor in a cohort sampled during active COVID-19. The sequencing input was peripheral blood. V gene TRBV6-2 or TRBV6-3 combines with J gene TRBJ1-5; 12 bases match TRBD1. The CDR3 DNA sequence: TGTGCCAGCAGCTCAAATCTCGGGACAGGGGGCTCGTTTAATCAGCCCCAGCATTTT. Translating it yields CASSSNLGTGGSFNQPQHF.